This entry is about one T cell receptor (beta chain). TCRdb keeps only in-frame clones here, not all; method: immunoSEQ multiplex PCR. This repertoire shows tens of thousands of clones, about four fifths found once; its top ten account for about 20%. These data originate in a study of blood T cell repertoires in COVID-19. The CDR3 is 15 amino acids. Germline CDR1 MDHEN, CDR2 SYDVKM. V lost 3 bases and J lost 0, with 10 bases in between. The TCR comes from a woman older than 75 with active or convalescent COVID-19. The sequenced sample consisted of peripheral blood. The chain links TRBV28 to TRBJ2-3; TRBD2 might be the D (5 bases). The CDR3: CASSLRTPSTDTQYF. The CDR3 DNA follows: TGTGCCAGCAGTTTGAGGACTCCTAGCACAGATACGCAGTATTTT.